This T cell receptor beta chain was sequenced during a study of identical twins (TCRdb year 2016). General notes on the study: TCR alpha and beta repertoires from monozygotic twins, unrelated adults of various ages and cord blood were deep-sequenced to test whether fetal clonotypes persist. To rule out contamination, the twin experiments were replicated at different times with different library preparation protocols.

Every donor was a healthy Caucasian. Three pairs of female monozygotic twins, all aged about 18 to 29 years, were included in the twin cohort. The RNA used for TCR libraries was isolated from peripheral blood mononuclear cells. Preparation of the library involved 5' RACE. The instrument was an Illumina HiSeq 2000. A universal primer binding site was added through template switching, and the final cDNA carried a unique molecular identifier so that TCR cDNA molecules could be counted accurately. Specific primers in the conserved constant-segment region were used to synthesize first-strand cDNA for the TCR alpha and beta chains. To control for contamination, each cDNA library was double barcoded with a SMART-Mk sample barcode plus Illumina barcodes. Two successive PCR steps introduced TruSeq adapter sequences along with Illumina sample barcodes. Sequencing of the TCR alpha and beta cDNA libraries was done on the Illumina HiSeq platform using custom primers. In the paper's pipeline: Raw reads were processed with MiGEC to extract unique molecular identifiers, and MiXCR was used to determine CDR3 positions. For each individual, recombination models were inferred using an EM algorithm with the repgenHMM and IGoR tools. Shared clonotypes were analyzed with the tcR package in R, and sharing was normalized by the product of cloneset sizes. Out-of-frame nonproductive sequences were analyzed to study raw recombination free of thymic and clonal selection effects. TCRdb cleaned the public reads at Q25 with fastp, built clones with MiXCR and kept in-frame beta chains. Merged by CDR3 protein, the rows form single entries marked with the most common genes and DNA. These V and J calls derive from TCRdb rather than the authors' analysis. Recorded for this sample are some 900,000 distinct CDR3 sequences; around 12% of them occurred a single time. Together, the top ten hold about 1.6% of the sample.

Many counts were recorded for this clonotype. Its cognate antigen has yet to be identified. No base-level quality is on record; no much larger clone is a single base apart. Study-wide findings and limitations: Out-of-frame TCR alpha sequences shared between twins showed an excess of low generation-probability sequences compared with coincidental sharing between unrelated individuals. Invariant T cells such as MAIT and iNKT could partly confound zero-insertion analyses, although diverse VJ usage argued against such confounding for most clonotypes. Fewer insertions were carried by abundant cord blood beta clonotypes, a similar but weaker trend appeared in young adult naive repertoires, and no such trend appeared in memory repertoires. The excess sharing between twins in beta out-of-frame sequences was weaker because fewer shared sequences reduced the signal-to-noise ratio. Out-of-frame TCR alpha sharing in monozygotic twins was systematically underestimated by recombination models, whereas sharing between unrelated individuals was in agreement with the recombination models. Conclusions relied on cross-sectional statistical analysis, since the same donors could not be followed over many years.

Counted from cysteine to phenylalanine, this CDR3 has 13 amino acids. Left in the record is the CDR3 DNA by itself, 39 bases read in frame from the first base. Taken from the germline V gene (reference sequence), the CDR1 and CDR2 loops are LGHDT and YNNKEL. The junction carries 12 bases between V and J, which are trimmed by 2 bases and 8 bases respectively. This sample was also put to use in a study of yellow fever vaccine responses in identical twins. From that second study: According to the authors, in identical twins the way T cells responded to vaccination appeared partly convergent and partly personalized. Focusing on identical twins, the study followed the T cell clones that responded to the vaccine, and did so with precision.

The sequence links TRBV3-1 to TRBJ1-2, with no D gene named confidently. Source material: PBMCs. The sequence was collected from a young woman in good health. In nucleotide form, the sequence is TGTGCCAGCAGCCAACGGTCGGCGAAAGGCTACACCTTC. It specifies CASSQRSAKGYTF.